Each of the 26 T cell receptor beta chains below was sequenced from the same sample in a study of PD-1 blockade in mismatch repair-deficient tumors. The protocol was immunoSEQ multiplex PCR, while the TCRdb copy is restricted to in-frame clones and leaves out a portion. The sample has 15,000 or so clones, less than 90% seen once. The starting material was PBMCs, obtained before pembrolizumab treatment. The receptor source for this set is an adult with mismatch repair-deficient cancer.

This clone is labeled as medium-sized (0.01 to 0.1%). V usage is TRBV11-2 and J usage is TRBJ2-2; D unresolved. V was clipped by 4 bases and J by 6 bases, with 12 bases between them. Germline CDR1 is SGHAT and CDR2 is FQNNGV. The CDR3 contains 14 residues. The DNA of the CDR3 is TGTGCCAGCAGCTCTCTCCTAGGCGCCGGGGAGCTGTTTTTT. Amino acids: CASSSLLGAGELFF. Full variable domain (missing parts from reference TRBV11-2 and TRBJ2-2): EAGVAQSPRYKIIEKRQSVAFWCNPISGHATLYWYQQILGQGPKLLIQFQNNGVVDDSQLPKDRFSAERLKGVDSTLKIQPAKLEDSAVYLCASSSLLGAGELFFGEGSRLTVL.

The V and J genes are TRBV4-3 and TRBJ2-5; 7 positions match TRBD2. The CDR3 is 13 amino acids. The J segment lost 1 base and the V segment lost 11 bases, leaving 7 bases of the junction unmatched. The germline CDR1 and CDR2 sequences are LGHNA and YSLEER. The CDR3 is CAAGGGTQETQYF. CDR3 bases: TGCGCCGCCGGGGGAGGGACCCAAGAGACCCAGTACTTC.

The chain joins TRBV5-6 to TRBJ2-4, with D possibly TRBD1 on 5 matching bases. The CDR3 covers 14 residues. The germline V gene has CDR1 SGHDT and CDR2 YYEEEE. Trimming removed 2 bases at V and 0 bases at J, with 6 bases between. CDR3 protein: CASSLQVAKNIQYF. Written as DNA, the CDR3 is TGTGCCAGCAGCTTACAGGTAGCCAAAAACATTCAGTACTTC.

The chain has TRBV28 and TRBJ2-7, with 10 bases matching TRBD1. With V trimmed by 1 base and J by 3 bases, 3 bases remained unmatched. The length of the CDR3 is 15 residues. From germline, CDR1 is MDHEN and CDR2 SYDVKM. CDR3 sequence: CASSLYGTGDYEQYF. As DNA, the CDR3 is TGTGCCAGCAGTTTATATGGGACAGGGGACTACGAGCAGTACTTC.

The rearrangement links TRBV5-1 to TRBJ2-1; no definite D call. Between the trimmed V and J ends, which lost 0 bases and 11 bases, there was a span of 18 bases. The CDR3 extends over 15 amino acids. The V gene's germline CDR1 is SGHRS and CDR2 YFSETQ. This CDR3 reads CASSLDPSTTQQQFF. Written as DNA, the CDR3 is TGCGCCAGCAGCTTGGACCCCTCAACTACCCAGCAGCAGTTCTTC.

This clone was found once. The genes are TRBV30 and TRBJ2-5; D perhaps matches TRBD1 (6 bases). V was cut by 2 bases and J by 5 bases, with 12 bases left in between. The CDR3 has 13 amino acids. The germline gives CDR1 GTSNPN, CDR2 SVGIG (reference sequence). CDR3 residues: CAWSRGGMETQYF. The CDR3 DNA reads as TGTGCCTGGAGTCGAGGGGGTATGGAGACCCAGTACTTC.

The chain carries TRBV6-5 and TRBJ2-7, with 14 bases lining up with TRBD2. Per germline, CDR1 MNHEY and CDR2 SVGAGI. The CDR3 covers 15 residues. Trimming removed 5 bases from V and 5 bases from J; junction bases left unmatched: 5. Here the CDR3 reads CASSPGTSGSHEQYF. The CDR3 nucleotides read TGTGCCAGCAGTCCCGGGACTAGCGGGAGTCACGAGCAGTACTTC.

The genes are TRBV30 and TRBJ2-7; 9 nucleotides agree with TRBD2. Trimming took 3 bases from V and 0 from J; bases not matched to a gene: 9. The CDR3 contains 16 residues. Germline CDR1 reads GTSNPN; CDR2 reads SVGIG (reference sequence). CDR3 sequence: CAWSSIDSGSSYEQYF. DNA of the CDR3: TGTGCCTGGAGCTCGATAGATAGCGGGAGCTCCTACGAGCAGTACTTC. Filled out from reference TRBV30 and TRBJ2-7, the complete variable domain reads SQTIHQWPATLVQPVGSPLSLECTVEGTSNPNLYWYRQAAGRGLQLLFYSVGIGQISSEVPQNLSASRPQDRQFILSSKKLLLSDSGFYLCAWSSIDSGSSYEQYFGPGTRLTVT.

The V and J genes are TRBV4-2 and TRBJ2-2, with TRBD2 matching over 9 bases. This CDR3 spans 16 amino acids. The V segment lost 4 bases and the J segment 7 bases; nucleotides outside the gene matches: 10. Per the germline V gene, CDR1 is LGHNA and CDR2 is YNFKEQ. The CDR3, as DNA: TGTGCCAGCAGCCCACATACTAGCGGGTCTGTCGGGGAGCTGTTTTTT. It encodes CASSPHTSGSVGELFF.

The CDR3 nucleotides read TGTGCCAGTAGCGGGCCGCCAACAGGGACCCAGTACTTC. Encoded protein: CASSGPPTGTQYF. The V and J genes are TRBV19 and TRBJ2-5; D is perhaps TRBD1 (5 bases). CDR1 and CDR2 (germline): LNHDA, SQIVND (reference sequence). The CDR3 extends over 13 amino acids. V was shortened by 6 bases and J by 7 bases, with 15 bases between the two germline ends.

The rearrangement joins TRBV28 to TRBJ2-1, with D possibly being TRBD2 (5 bases). Germline V CDR1 and CDR2: MDHEN, SYDVKM. This CDR3 has 14 residues. V was pared by 5 bases and J by 0 bases, with 8 bases between. CDR3 DNA: TGTGCCAGCAGTGGAGGAAGCTCCTACAATGAGCAGTTCTTC. It specifies CASSGGSSYNEQFF.

This sequence joins TRBV5-8 and TRBJ1-2; D may be TRBD1 (5 bases). There are 13 residues in the CDR3. V lost 4 bases, J lost 6 bases, and 13 bases lay in between. Germline V gene sequence: CDR1 SGHTS, CDR2 YDEGEE. The CDR3 DNA sequence: TGTGCCAGCAGCCTTCAGGGAACCCATGGCTACACCTTC. Translation gives CASSLQGTHGYTF.

The rearrangement uses TRBV28 and TRBJ2-4; TRBD1 aligns across 10 bases. V lost 5 bases, J lost 5 bases, and 0 bases stayed unmatched. CDR3 length: 13 amino acids. Germline lookup yields CDR1 MDHEN and CDR2 SYDVKM. The DNA of the CDR3 is TGTGCCAGCAGTGGGACAGGGGAAAACATTCAGTACTTC. It translates to CASSGTGENIQYF.

The J gene is TRBJ2-4, the V gene TRBV28; D perhaps matches TRBD1 (6 bases). V shed 2 bases and J shed 4 bases, with 15 bases lying between them. Germline CDR1 MDHEN, CDR2 SYDVKM. This CDR3 comprises 16 residues. CDR3 DNA: TGTGCCAGCAGTTTACAGGACAGCAAATTAAAAAACATTCAGTACTTC. Translating it yields CASSLQDSKLKNIQYF.

The rearrangement uses TRBV2 and TRBJ2-7; 8 bases match TRBD1. The germline CDR1 and CDR2 sequences are SNHLY and FYNNEI. V lost 5 bases to trimming and J lost 2 bases; unmatched junction nucleotides: 11. CDR3 length equals 16 residues. CDR3 DNA: TGTGCCAGCAGTCTGAGAGTGGGACAGGCGACCTACGAGCAGTACTTC. As protein: CASSLRVGQATYEQYF.

J is TRBJ1-2 and V is TRBV2, with 9 positions matching TRBD1. V dropped 6 bases and J dropped 4; count of bases not matched to a gene: 6. This CDR3 spans 14 amino acids. Germline V gene data show CDR1 as SNHLY and CDR2 as FYNNEI. The CDR3 spells CASRRTGEGYGYTF. CDR3 nucleotides: TGTGCCAGCAGAAGGACAGGGGAGGGCTATGGCTACACCTTC.

This clone came up once. The chain has TRBV7-3 and TRBJ2-3; 7 bases are shared with TRBD2. CDR1 SGHTA and CDR2 FQGTGA come from the germline V gene. After removal of 4 bases from V and 6 bases from J, the junction contained 10 bases not matched to a gene. This CDR3 is built from 15 residues. The DNA for the CDR3 is TGTGCCAGCAGCTCGGAAGCCGGGACTAAGGATACGCAGTATTTT. It is translated as CASSSEAGTKDTQYF. The variable domain in full, with the rest retrieved from reference TRBV7-3 and TRBJ2-3, is GAGVSQTPSNKVTEKGKYVELRCDPISGHTALYWYRQSLGQGPEFLIYFQGTGAADDSGLPNDRFFAVRPEGSVSTLKIQRTERGDSAVYLCASSSEAGTKDTQYFGPGTRLTVL.

The chain links TRBV10-2 to TRBJ1-5, with unresolved D. V lost 8 bases, J lost 6 bases, and 17 bases lay in between. CDR3 length: 14 amino acids. Looked up from germline, CDR1 is WSHSY and CDR2 is SAAADI. The CDR3 DNA sequence: TGCGCCAGCTGTAAAACTGAGGGAGTTCAGCCCCAGCATTTT. This encodes CASCKTEGVQPQHF.

DNA of the CDR3: TGTGCCAGCAGCCAAGATTACGCGGGAACTGGGGCCAACGTCCTGACTTTC. Residues: CASSQDYAGTGANVLTF. The chain uses TRBV4-2 and TRBJ2-6; a weak D match, TRBD2 (6 bases). Looked up from germline, CDR1 is LGHNA and CDR2 is YNFKEQ. CDR3 size: 17 residues. The germline V and J ends were trimmed by 0 bases and 2 bases, with 11 bases remaining between them.

J is TRBJ2-1 and V is TRBV4-1, with D unclear. The CDR3 runs 13 residues. Germline CDR1 reads MGHRA; CDR2 reads YSYEKL. Between the trimmed V and J ends, which lost 0 bases and 15 bases, there was a span of 15 bases. In nucleotides, the CDR3 is TGCGCCAGCAGCCAAGAGTCCCGAGGTCGGGCGTTCTTC. Encoded protein: CASSQESRGRAFF.

This clone was observed once. The chain employs TRBV29-1 and TRBJ1-2, with D perhaps TRBD1 (5 bases). V was clipped by 3 bases and J by 4 bases, with 15 bases between them. This CDR3 comprises 14 residues. The germline V gene encodes CDR1 SQVTM and CDR2 ANQGSEA. Here the CDR3 reads CSVDPGGSSYGYTF. The CDR3 DNA reads TGCAGCGTTGATCCTGGGGGGTCCTCCTATGGCTACACCTTC.

This rearrangement joins TRBV6-6 to TRBJ2-2; D is unclear. CDR1 and CDR2 (germline): MNHNY, SVGAGI (reference sequence). Trimming took off 0 bases at V and 0 bases at J, with 8 bases between the two ends. This CDR3 region has 16 residues. The chain's CDR3 is CASSYSGSTNTGELFF. The CDR3 DNA reads as TGTGCCAGCAGTTACTCGGGTTCGACGAACACCGGGGAGCTGTTTTTT.

This chain links TRBV25-1 with TRBJ1-3; D not resolved. The CDR3 extends over 17 amino acids. The germline V and J ends were trimmed by 0 bases and 2 bases, with 14 bases remaining between them. Germline values: CDR1 MGHDK, CDR2 SYGVNS. The CDR3 DNA follows: TGTGCCAGCAGTGAATATAAGGATGCAGGAGCTGGAAACACCATATATTTT. This encodes CASSEYKDAGAGNTIYF.

This chain joins TRBV6-1 and TRBJ1-4, with 9 bases fitting TRBD1. The trim removed 6 bases at V and 7 bases at J, leaving 3 bases unmatched. The length of the CDR3 is 13 residues. Germline V gene sequence: CDR1 MNHNS, CDR2 SASEGT. The CDR3 DNA reads as TGTGCCAGCAGGGGACAGGGATCTGAAAAACTGTTTTTT. Protein: CASRGQGSEKLFF.

The chain links TRBV30 to TRBJ2-4, with D hard to call. From germline, CDR1 is GTSNPN and CDR2 SVGIG (reference sequence). Trimming shortened V by 1 base and J by 0 bases, and 13 bases separated the two germline ends. This CDR3 is 16 amino acids long. The CDR3 loop reads CAWSGPLLLAKNIQYF. CDR3 nucleotide sequence: TGTGCCTGGAGTGGCCCGCTTCTACTAGCCAAAAACATTCAGTACTTC.

The rearrangement joins TRBV6-4 to TRBJ2-5, with D tentatively TRBD2 (7 bases). The CDR3 covers 15 residues. The ends were cut back, 6 bases at V and 5 bases at J, with 19 bases in the middle. CDR1 is MRHNA and CDR2 is SNTAGT in the germline V gene. The CDR3 DNA sequence: TGTGCCAGCAGGCCCCTGGTGGGGGGGCGCGAGACCCAGTACTTC. Amino acids: CASRPLVGGRETQYF.